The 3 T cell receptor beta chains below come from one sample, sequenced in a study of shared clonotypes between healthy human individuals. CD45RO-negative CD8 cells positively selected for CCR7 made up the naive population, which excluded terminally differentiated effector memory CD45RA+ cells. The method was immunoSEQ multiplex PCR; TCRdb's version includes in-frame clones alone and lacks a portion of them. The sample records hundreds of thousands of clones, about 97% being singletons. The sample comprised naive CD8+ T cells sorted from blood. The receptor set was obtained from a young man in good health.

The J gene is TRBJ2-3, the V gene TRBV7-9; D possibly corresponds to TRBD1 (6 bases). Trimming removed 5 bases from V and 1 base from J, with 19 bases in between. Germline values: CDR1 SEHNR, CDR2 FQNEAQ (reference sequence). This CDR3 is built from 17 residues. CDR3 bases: TGTGCCAGCAGCACCACCGAACGGGGACACCGCACAGATACGCAGTATTTT. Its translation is CASSTTERGHRTDTQYF.

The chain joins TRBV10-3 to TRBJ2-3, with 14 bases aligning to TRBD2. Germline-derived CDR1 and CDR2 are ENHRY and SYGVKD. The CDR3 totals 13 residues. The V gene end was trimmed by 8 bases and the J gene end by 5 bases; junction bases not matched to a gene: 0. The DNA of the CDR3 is TGTGCCATCGGACTAGCGGGAGGAGATACGCAGTATTTT. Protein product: CAIGLAGGDTQYF.

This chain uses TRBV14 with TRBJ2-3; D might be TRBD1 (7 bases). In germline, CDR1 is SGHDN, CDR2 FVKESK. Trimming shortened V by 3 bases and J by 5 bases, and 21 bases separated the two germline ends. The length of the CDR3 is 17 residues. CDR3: CASSHSDLSRGEDTQYF. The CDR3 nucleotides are TGTGCCAGCAGCCATTCCGACCTCTCCAGGGGGGAAGATACGCAGTATTTT.